A selection of T cell receptor beta chains follows, all from one sample in a study of T cells in Graves' hyperthyroidism and ophthalmopathy. MiXCR, run by TCRdb on the multiplex PCR reads, gives a single entry per CDR3 protein. The sample consists of hundreds of thousands of distinct CDR3 sequences, roughly 40% of them appearing once. The sequenced sample was blood. The receptors were gathered from a man younger than 30 with Graves' hyperthyroidism. CDR3s include the opening cysteine and the closing phenylalanine or tryptophan. A D gene is named only where the DNA matches it firmly. Size values are once, few and many counts, or a class for expanded clones, and some rows have none.

abundance	v_gene	d_gene	j_gene	CDR3nt	CDR3aa
-	TRBV15	-	TRBJ2-7	TGTGCCACCAGCAGCTTGGCTGGCAGCTCCTACGAGCAGTACTTC	CATSSLAGSSYEQYF
-	TRBV5-4	-	TRBJ1-1	TGTGCCAGCAGCTTGATGGGGGACGGAGCTTTCTTT	CASSLMGDGAFF
-	TRBV7-9	-	TRBJ1-1	TGTGCCAGCACCACCCGGGCCAGGGGAGGCACTGAAGCTTTCTTT	CASTTRARGGTEAFF
-	TRBV7-4	-	TRBJ1-5	TGTGCCAGCAGCTTTCGGGGTTTCAGGTACGCGGATCAGCCCCAGCATTTT	CASSFRGFRYADQPQHF
-	TRBV10-3	-	TRBJ1-5	TGTGCCATCAGTGGGCCGGAGCAAGAGACCCAGCATTTT	CAISGPEQETQHF
-	TRBV2	-	TRBJ1-1	TGTGCCAGCACCAGCGAAGCTTTCTTT	CASTSEAFF
many	TRBV19	-	TRBJ1-1	TGTGCCAGTAGTATTAGCGGGTTGAACACTGAAGCTTTCTTT	CASSISGLNTEAFF
-	TRBV11-3	-	TRBJ2-5	TGTGCCAGCAGCTTGGATCAGAATCAGCCCCAGTGGTTC	CASSLDQNQPQWF
-	TRBV4-3	-	TRBJ2-6	TGCGCCAGCAGCCAAGATCTGGAACCTTCTGGGGCCAACGTCCTGACTTTC	CASSQDLEPSGANVLTF
-	TRBV10-3	-	TRBJ2-5	TGTGCCATCAGTGGGGTACGAGAGACCCAGTACTTC	CAISGVRETQYF
few	TRBV12-3/TRBV12-4	TRBD1	TRBJ2-7	TGTGCCAGCAGTGAAGCAGGGACAGGCAGCTCCTACGAGCAGTACTTC	CASSEAGTGSSYEQYF
many	TRBV2	-	TRBJ1-2	TGTGCCAGCAGTGCCCGGGGAGACTATGGCTACACCTTC	CASSARGDYGYTF
few	TRBV25-1	TRBD2	TRBJ2-3	TGTGCCAGCAGTGGGGCGGGAGAGTCAGATACGCAGTATTTT	CASSGAGESDTQYF
-	TRBV7-3	-	TRBJ2-5	TGTGCCAGCAGCTTAGCTGGGGGCGACGAAGAGACCCAGTACTTC	CASSLAGGDEETQYF
many	TRBV20-1	-	TRBJ1-1	TGCAGTGCTTGGAACAGGCGAAGGGTCACTGAAGCTTTCTTT	CSAWNRRRVTEAFF
few	TRBV6-6	-	TRBJ1-1	TGTGCCAGCATCGAAATAGACGGGAACACTGAAGCTTTCTTT	CASIEIDGNTEAFF
-	TRBV2	TRBD2	TRBJ2-5	TGTGCCAGCAGACTAGCCGGGACTAGAGAGAGCAAGACCCAGTACTTC	CASRLAGTRESKTQYF
many	TRBV7-3	-	TRBJ2-5	TGTGCCAGCAGCTTACATGGGGCTGAAGAGACCCAGTACTTC	CASSLHGAEETQYF
-	TRBV5-6	TRBD1	TRBJ1-1	TGTGCCAGCGGCTCTCAACAGGGAGGGGGCGCTTTCTTT	CASGSQQGGGAFF
few	TRBV5-1	-	TRBJ1-5	TGCGCCAGCAGCTCGGGGGTTTCCGGCGATCAGCCCCAGCATTTT	CASSSGVSGDQPQHF
-	TRBV7-2	-	TRBJ1-6	TGTGCCAGCAGCTTAGATACAGGTCGCAATCAGCCCCTCCACTTT	CASSLDTGRNQPLHF
few	TRBV7-2	-	TRBJ2-2	TGTGCCAGCAGCTCGCCCCTCACCGGGGAGCTGTTTTTT	CASSSPLTGELFF
-	TRBV19	-	TRBJ2-3	TGTGCCAGTAACCTCGGGACGGACACAGATACGCAGTATTTT	CASNLGTDTDTQYF
few	TRBV11-3	TRBD1	TRBJ1-4	TGTGCCAGCAGCGAGGACAGGGAGGTTAATGAAAAACTGTTTTTT	CASSEDREVNEKLFF
many	TRBV9	-	TRBJ1-2	TGTGCCAGCAGCGTGAAAGGGAACTATGGCTACACCTTC	CASSVKGNYGYTF
many	TRBV7-9	TRBD1	TRBJ1-6	TGTGCCAGCAGCTTAGTCGACGGACAGGGGTTTGGTTCACCCCTCCACTTT	CASSLVDGQGFGSPLHF
many	TRBV9	-	TRBJ1-5	TGTGCCAGCAGCGCCGGTCGGTCTGATCAGCCCCAGCATTTT	CASSAGRSDQPQHF
many	TRBV29-1	-	TRBJ2-2	TGCAGCGTTGAAAGGACCAACACCGGGGAGCTGTTTTTT	CSVERTNTGELFF
many	TRBV12-3/TRBV12-4	-	TRBJ1-6	TGTGCCAGCAGTTTAGGTGCAGGCAATTCACCCCTCCACTTT	CASSLGAGNSPLHF
-	TRBV7-9	TRBD2	TRBJ2-3	TGTGCCGGGCGGCTAGCGGTGAGCACAGATACGCAGTATTTT	CAGRLAVSTDTQYF
few	TRBV10-3	TRBD2	TRBJ2-7	TGTGCCAGCAGTTTCGGACTAGCGGACTACGAGCAGTACTTC	CASSFGLADYEQYF
many	TRBV12-3/TRBV12-4	-	TRBJ2-7	TGTGCCAGCAGTTTAACGGGGTTGGGCGAGCAGTACTTC	CASSLTGLGEQYF